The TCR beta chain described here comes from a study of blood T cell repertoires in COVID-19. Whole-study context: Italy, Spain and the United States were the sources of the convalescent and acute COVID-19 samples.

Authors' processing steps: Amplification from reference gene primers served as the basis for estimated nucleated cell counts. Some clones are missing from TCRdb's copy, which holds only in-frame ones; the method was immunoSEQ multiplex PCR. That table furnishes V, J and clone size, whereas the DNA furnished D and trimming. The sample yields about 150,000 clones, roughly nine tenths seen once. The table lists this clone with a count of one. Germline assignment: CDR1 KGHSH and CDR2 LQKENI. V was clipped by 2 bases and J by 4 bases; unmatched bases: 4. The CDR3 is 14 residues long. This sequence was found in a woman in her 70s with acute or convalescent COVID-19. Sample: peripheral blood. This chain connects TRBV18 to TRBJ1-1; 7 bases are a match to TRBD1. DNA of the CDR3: TGTGCCAGCTCACCAGACAGGGAATTCACTGAAGCTTTCTTT. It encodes CASSPDREFTEAFF.